Listed here are 16 T cell receptor beta chains from one sample, sequenced in a study of cytomegalovirus exposure and HLA in healthy donors. Amplification used 60 Vbeta primers and 13 Jbeta primers. Here immunoSEQ multiplex PCR was the method, and the copy in TCRdb shows in-frame clones only, minus some. The sample shows fewer than 200,000 clones, 68% of them seen only once. Sequencing input: PBMCs. The receptors come from a woman between 18 and 29 years old in good health and CMV-seropositive.

This clone was counted a few times. The CDR3 region has the DNA TGCGCCAGCAGACAGGGTAACGTACTAAACACTGAAGCTTTCTTT. Its protein product is CASRQGNVLNTEAFF. The chain combines TRBV10-2 with TRBJ1-1, with TRBD1 as a possible D gene (6 bases). V lost 6 bases, J lost 2 bases, and 16 bases lay in between. There are 15 residues in the CDR3. Per the germline V gene, CDR1 is WSHSY and CDR2 is SAAADI.

V and J are TRBV11-2 and TRBJ2-3, with TRBD2 as a possible D gene (5 bases). The length of the CDR3 is 14 residues. From germline, CDR1 is SGHAT and CDR2 FQNNGV. Deletions cut 8 bases from V and 3 bases from J, with 15 bases between. The CDR3 spells CASGLGVGTDTQYF. CDR3 nucleotides: TGTGCCAGCGGACTCGGAGTTGGGACAGATACGCAGTATTTT.

J is TRBJ2-7 and V is TRBV18, with 7 bases that match TRBD1. Germline V gene lookup returns CDR1 KGHSH and CDR2 LQKENI. Trimming took 3 bases from V and 4 from J; bases not matched to a gene: 0. CDR3 length equals 12 residues. This CDR3 is CASSPDRYEQYF. The CDR3 DNA sequence: TGTGCCAGCTCACCGGACAGGTACGAGCAGTACTTC.

This clone occurred a few times. The chain combines TRBV6-5 with TRBJ1-5; 10 bases match TRBD1. Germline assignment: CDR1 MNHEY and CDR2 SVGAGI. This CDR3 comprises 15 residues. With 4 bases clipped from V and 7 bases from J, the junction kept 7 bases outside the gene matches. The DNA of the CDR3 is TGTGCCAGCAGTTTAACCGGGACAGGGGTCCAGCCCCAGCATTTT. Its translation: CASSLTGTGVQPQHF.

This clone was picked up a small number of times. The rearrangement joins TRBV18 to TRBJ2-5; D uncertain. In germline, CDR1 is KGHSH, CDR2 LQKENI. V dropped 2 bases and J dropped 2 bases, with 15 bases sitting between them. CDR3 length: 16 amino acids. The CDR3: CASSPNPPAAQETQYF. DNA for the CDR3: TGTGCCAGCTCACCAAACCCCCCTGCGGCGCAAGAGACCCAGTACTTC.

The J gene is TRBJ2-3, the V gene TRBV11-3, with unresolved D. Trimming left V 1 base short and J 4 bases short, with 3 bases between. There are 12 residues in the CDR3. The V gene's germline CDR1 is SGHNT and CDR2 YENEEA. This chain's CDR3 is CASSLASDTQYF. The CDR3 DNA reads TGTGCCAGCAGCTTAGCATCAGATACGCAGTATTTT.

The chain links TRBV10-1 to TRBJ2-3, with TRBD1 matching over 8 bases. J was trimmed by 12 bases and V by 7 bases; bases with no gene match: 9. The germline V gene encodes CDR1 WNHNN and CDR2 SYGVQD (reference sequence). The CDR3 covers 12 residues. CDR3 residues: CASNVGQGKQYF. The CDR3 DNA reads as TGCGCCAGCAACGTCGGACAGGGAAAACAGTATTTT.

CDR3 nucleotides: TGTGCCAGCAGTTACCGGACAGGGGGAGATCAGCCCCAGCATTTT. Protein sequence: CASSYRTGGDQPQHF. The V and J genes are TRBV6-6 and TRBJ1-5; TRBD1 matches at 10 bases. This CDR3 region has 15 residues. J gave up 5 bases and V 2 bases, and 3 bases lay outside the gene matches. Germline CDR1 and CDR2: MNHNY and SVGAGI (reference sequence).

The chain links TRBV30 to TRBJ1-2; possible D gene TRBD1, 6 bases. Trimming cost V 1 base and J 1 base, with 13 bases left between them. This CDR3 spans 15 amino acids. Germline assignment: CDR1 GTSNPN and CDR2 SVGIG (reference sequence). The CDR3 DNA reads TGTGCCTGGAGTGACGCCAGGGGACGTAACTATGGCTACACCTTC. Translation gives CAWSDARGRNYGYTF.

The rearrangement links TRBV27 to TRBJ2-4; TRBD1 matches at 8 bases. The CDR3 runs 16 residues. CDR1 is MNHEY and CDR2 is SMNVEV in the germline V gene (reference sequence). V trimming: 6 bases; J trimming: 7 bases; junction bases outside the gene matches: 14. CDR3 in amino acids: CASSPRQGRGWNIQYF. CDR3 DNA sequence: TGTGCCAGCAGCCCAAGACAGGGGAGAGGCTGGAACATTCAGTACTTC.

This clone came up a few times. The chain is built from TRBV5-1 and TRBJ2-5; possibly TRBD1 for D (6 bases). Trimming stripped 6 bases from V and 1 base from J, with 16 bases between. From germline, CDR1 is SGHRS and CDR2 YFSETQ. The CDR3 is 15 amino acids. CDR3 bases: TGCGCCAGCAACTCCGCACAGGGTCCCCAAGAGACCCAGTACTTC. It specifies CASNSAQGPQETQYF. The full variable domain, its missing parts supplied by reference TRBV5-1 and TRBJ2-5, is KAGVTQTPRYLIKTRGQQVTLSCSPISGHRSVSWYQQTPGQGLQFLFEYFSETQRNKGNFPGRFSGRQFSNSRSEMNVSTLELGDSALYLCASNSAQGPQETQYFGPGTRLLVL.

The V gene is TRBV29-1, the J gene TRBJ2-3; D remains ambiguous. V was cut by 4 bases and J by 4 bases, with 15 bases left in between. The CDR3 consists of 14 residues. Germline CDR1 reads SQVTM; CDR2 reads ANQGSEA. CDR3 residues: CSVGAGHLADTQYF. The CDR3, as DNA: TGCAGCGTTGGGGCTGGGCACCTCGCAGATACGCAGTATTTT.

This rearrangement joins TRBV27 to TRBJ2-7; D is perhaps TRBD1 (7 bases). The V gene lost 0 bases and the J gene lost 2 bases, with 17 bases spanning the gap. The CDR3 consists of 17 residues. Germline V gives CDR1 MNHEY, CDR2 SMNVEV (reference sequence). The CDR3 loop is CASSLSWGDSITYEQYF. The DNA for the CDR3 is TGTGCCAGCAGTTTATCGTGGGGGGACAGTATCACCTACGAGCAGTACTTC.

This chain links TRBV30 with TRBJ1-2; D gene uncertain. The germline V and J ends were trimmed by 0 bases and 3 bases, with 8 bases remaining between them. Germline CDR1 and CDR2: GTSNPN and SVGIG (reference sequence). The CDR3 is 13 residues long. The chain's CDR3 is CAWSVEAYYGYTF. The CDR3 bases are TGTGCCTGGAGTGTAGAGGCGTACTATGGCTACACCTTC.

Here the CDR3 DNA reads TGCGCCAGCCGGGTTAGCGGAGACTTCTACGAGCAGTACTTC. Translating it yields CASRVSGDFYEQYF. The rearrangement links TRBV10-2 to TRBJ2-5; TRBD2 might be the D (6 bases). The DNA end lines up better with TRBJ2-7; the J call may be wrong. The CDR3 totals 14 residues. Germline CDR1 reads WSHSY; CDR2 reads SAAADI.

The rearrangement links TRBV18 to TRBJ2-7, with 7 positions matching TRBD1. CDR1 and CDR2 (germline): KGHSH, LQKENI. V trimming: 3 bases; J trimming: 2 bases; junction bases outside the gene matches: 7. The CDR3 totals 15 residues. The CDR3: CASSPQTGNAYEQYF. For the CDR3, the DNA is TGTGCCAGCTCACCCCAGACAGGGAACGCCTACGAGCAGTACTTC.